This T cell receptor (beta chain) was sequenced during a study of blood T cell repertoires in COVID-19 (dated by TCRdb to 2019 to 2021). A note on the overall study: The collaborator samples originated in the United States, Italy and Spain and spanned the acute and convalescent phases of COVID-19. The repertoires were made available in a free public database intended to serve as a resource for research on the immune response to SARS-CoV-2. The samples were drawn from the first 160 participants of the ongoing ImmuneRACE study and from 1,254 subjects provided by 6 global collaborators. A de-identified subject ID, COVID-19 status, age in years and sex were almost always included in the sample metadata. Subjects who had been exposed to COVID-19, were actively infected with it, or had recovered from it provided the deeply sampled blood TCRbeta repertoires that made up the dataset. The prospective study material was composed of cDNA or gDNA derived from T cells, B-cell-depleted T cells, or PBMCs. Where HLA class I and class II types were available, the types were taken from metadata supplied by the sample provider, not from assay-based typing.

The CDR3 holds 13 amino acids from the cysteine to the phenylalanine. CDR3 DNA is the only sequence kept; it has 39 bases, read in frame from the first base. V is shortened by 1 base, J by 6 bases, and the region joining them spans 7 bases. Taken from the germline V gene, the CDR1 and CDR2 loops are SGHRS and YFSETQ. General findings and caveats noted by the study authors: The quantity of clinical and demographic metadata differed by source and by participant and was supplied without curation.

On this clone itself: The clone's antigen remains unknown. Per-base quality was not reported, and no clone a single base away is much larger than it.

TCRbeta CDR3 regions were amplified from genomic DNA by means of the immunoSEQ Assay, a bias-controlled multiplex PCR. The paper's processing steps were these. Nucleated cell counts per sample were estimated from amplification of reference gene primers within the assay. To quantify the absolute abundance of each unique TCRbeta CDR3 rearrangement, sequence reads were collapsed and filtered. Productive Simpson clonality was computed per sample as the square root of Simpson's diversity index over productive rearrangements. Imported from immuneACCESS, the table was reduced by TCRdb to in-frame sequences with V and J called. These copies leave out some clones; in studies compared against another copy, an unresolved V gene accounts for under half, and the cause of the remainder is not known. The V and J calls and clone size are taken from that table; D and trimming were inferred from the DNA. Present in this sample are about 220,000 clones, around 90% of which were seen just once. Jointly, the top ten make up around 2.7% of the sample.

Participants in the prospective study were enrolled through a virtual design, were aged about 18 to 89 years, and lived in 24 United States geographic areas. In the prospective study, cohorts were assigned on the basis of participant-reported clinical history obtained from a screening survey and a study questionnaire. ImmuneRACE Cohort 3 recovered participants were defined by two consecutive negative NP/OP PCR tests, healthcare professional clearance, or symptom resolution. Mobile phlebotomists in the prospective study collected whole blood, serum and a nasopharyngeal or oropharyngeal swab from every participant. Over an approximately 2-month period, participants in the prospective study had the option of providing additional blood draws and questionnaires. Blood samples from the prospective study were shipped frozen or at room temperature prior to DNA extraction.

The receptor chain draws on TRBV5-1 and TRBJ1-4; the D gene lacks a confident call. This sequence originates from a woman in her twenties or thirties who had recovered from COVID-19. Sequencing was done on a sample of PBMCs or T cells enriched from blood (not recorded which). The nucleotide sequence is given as TGCGCCAGCAGCTTGTATCAGGATGAAAAACTGTTTTTT. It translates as CASSLYQDEKLFF.